A selection of T cell receptor beta chains follows, all from one sample in a study of identical twins. TCRdb analysed the 5' RACE reads with MiXCR anew, one entry per CDR3 protein. The data hold about 660,000 distinct CDR3 sequences, with 8.5% to 9.5% observed a single time. This same sample was also taken into another study, of yellow fever vaccine responses in identical twins.

Specimen: PBMCs. The receptors here all came from a woman aged 18-29 years in good health. The CDR3 runs from the conserved cysteine through the conserved F or W. A D gene is named only where the DNA matches it firmly. Clone size is shown for a subset of rows, as once, few, many or a class of expanded clone.

size: few; V: TRBV7-9; J: TRBJ2-1; D: TRBD2; CDR3: CASSYRGLARYNEQFF; DNA: TGTGCCAGCAGCTATAGAGGACTAGCGAGATACAATGAGCAGTTCTTC
size: many; V: TRBV10-3; J: TRBJ2-3; D: TRBD2; CDR3: CAISGTAGDSTDTQYF; DNA: TGTGCCATCAGTGGGACCGCGGGGGATAGCACAGATACGCAGTATTTT
size: many; V: TRBV29-1; J: TRBJ2-7; D: .; CDR3: CSVGKGEYYEQYF; DNA: TGCAGCGTTGGGAAGGGAGAATACTACGAGCAGTACTTC
size: .; V: TRBV4-3; J: TRBJ2-5; D: .; CDR3: CASSQSLGLETQYF; DNA: TGCGCCAGCAGCCAATCGCTGGGTCTGGAGACCCAGTACTTC
size: .; V: TRBV4-1; J: TRBJ2-3; D: .; CDR3: CASSQDLTRGDTQYF; DNA: TGCGCCAGCAGCCAAGACCTCACTAGGGGAGATACGCAGTATTTT
size: few; V: TRBV7-8; J: TRBJ2-2; D: .; CDR3: CASSFVGTVGTGELFF; DNA: TGTGCCAGCAGCTTCGTGGGCACGGTTGGGACCGGGGAGCTGTTTTTT
size: many; V: TRBV5-1; J: TRBJ2-7; D: .; CDR3: CASSPGFYEQYF; DNA: TGCGCCAGCAGCCCCGGATTCTACGAGCAGTACTTC
size: .; V: TRBV29-1; J: TRBJ2-1; D: TRBD2; CDR3: CSVVGIAGVGNEQFF; DNA: TGCAGCGTTGTGGGGATAGCGGGAGTCGGCAATGAGCAGTTCTTC
size: few; V: TRBV7-8; J: TRBJ2-2; D: .; CDR3: CASSQPRGNTGELFF; DNA: TGTGCCAGCAGCCAGCCCCGGGGGAACACCGGGGAGCTGTTTTTT
size: .; V: TRBV7-2; J: TRBJ1-5; D: TRBD1; CDR3: CASTPGQGLRQPQHF; DNA: TGTGCCAGCACCCCAGGACAGGGACTTAGGCAGCCCCAGCATTTT
size: many; V: TRBV7-3; J: TRBJ2-2; D: TRBD2; CDR3: CASSSSGGITGELFF; DNA: TGTGCCAGCAGTTCAAGCGGGGGGATCACCGGGGAGCTGTTTTTT
size: few; V: TRBV20-1; J: TRBJ1-1; D: TRBD1; CDR3: CSARYGQGGTEAFF; DNA: TGCAGTGCTAGATATGGACAGGGAGGTACTGAAGCTTTCTTT
size: .; V: TRBV7-9; J: TRBJ2-1; D: TRBD2; CDR3: CASSVGLAGFNEQFF; DNA: TGTGCCAGCAGCGTCGGACTAGCGGGGTTTAATGAGCAGTTCTTC
size: .; V: TRBV28; J: TRBJ2-5; D: .; CDR3: CASSGNDRSGETQYF; DNA: TGTGCCAGCAGTGGTAACGACAGGTCGGGAGAGACCCAGTACTTC
size: .; V: TRBV5-1; J: TRBJ1-5; D: .; CDR3: CASSLEGSGSNQPQHF; DNA: TGCGCCAGCAGCTTGGAAGGGTCAGGGAGCAATCAGCCCCAGCATTTT
size: .; V: TRBV28; J: TRBJ1-6; D: .; CDR3: CASSPLGSHSPLHF; DNA: TGTGCCAGCAGTCCCCTGGGGTCCCATTCACCCCTCCACTTT
size: .; V: TRBV28; J: TRBJ2-2; D: .; CDR3: CASSFRVTGNTGELFF; DNA: TGTGCCAGCAGCTTTAGGGTGACAGGGAACACCGGGGAGCTGTTTTTT
size: many; V: TRBV12-3/TRBV12-4; J: TRBJ2-1; D: TRBD2; CDR3: CASSSGTSGLSYNEQFF; DNA: TGTGCCAGCAGTTCAGGGACTAGCGGTCTCTCCTACAATGAGCAGTTCTTC
size: many; V: TRBV6-2/TRBV6-3; J: TRBJ1-2; D: .; CDR3: CASSYGKANYGYTF; DNA: TGTGCCAGCAGTTACGGAAAAGCTAACTATGGCTACACCTTC
size: .; V: TRBV30; J: TRBJ2-2; D: .; CDR3: CAWSVGESGELFF; DNA: TGTGCCTGGAGTGTAGGGGAGTCCGGGGAGCTGTTTTTT